This T cell receptor (beta chain) was retrieved from a study of T cell changes during pregnancy in multiple sclerosis. CDR3 length: 16 amino acids. CDR1 and CDR2 (germline): SGHNT, YENEEA. V was clipped by 2 bases and J by 3 bases, with 13 bases between them. Repertoires were generated with immunoSEQ multiplex PCR, while TCRdb's copy carries only in-frame clones and drops some. This table has some 69,000 clones, 90% appearing once. The sequencing here drew on peripheral blood, taken in the second trimester of pregnancy. The TCR was taken from a female donor in good health, enrolled as a control in a pregnancy study. V is TRBV11-3 and J is TRBJ2-2; maybe TRBD1 (5 bases). The CDR3, as DNA: TGTGCCAGCAGCTTAAGCAGGGATACTTACACCGGGGAGCTGTTTTTT. It specifies CASSLSRDTYTGELFF.